This T cell receptor (beta chain) derives from a study of response to subunit inactivated influenza vaccine. Study-level results: Each seasonal influenza vaccination, the authors suggested, recruits few new T cells.

TCRdb re-called the RT-PCR reads through MiXCR, storing one row per CDR3 protein. The table lists more than 700,000 distinct CDR3 sequences, over 20% of them singletons. As regards this clonotype: Its antigen is not known.

Germline lookup yields CDR1 MNHEY and CDR2 SMNVEV (reference sequence). This CDR3 has 15 amino acids. Trimming took off 3 bases at V and 2 bases at J, with 13 bases between the two ends. The receptor comes from a middle-aged man who received an inactivated influenza vaccine. This specimen consisted of PBMCs from blood, obtained about 5 days after vaccination. The rearrangement links TRBV27 to TRBJ2-5; perhaps D is TRBD1 or TRBD2 (5 bases each). Here the CDR3 DNA reads TGTGCCAGCAGTTTCAACCGGGGCCGGCAAGAGACCCAGTACTTC. Its translation: CASSFNRGRQETQYF.